This T cell receptor beta chain was sequenced during a study of T cell repertoires in cytomegalovirus infection. Turning to the study itself: Selected CMV epitopes included recently identified HLA-C-restricted ones as well as well-studied HLA-B-restricted ones.

TCRdb reprocessed the reads via MiXCR and lists one record per CDR3 protein. Of over 100,000 distinct CDR3 sequences detected, around 28% appear once; the ten largest clones hold about 81%. From germline, CDR1 is SNHLY and CDR2 FYNNEI. Trimming cost V 3 bases and J 5 bases, with 8 bases left between them. The CDR3 runs 12 residues. This clonotype was seen a few times. Its target is not known. The sequencing here drew on CD8+ T cells from cultured PBMCs, taken from culture after CMV antigen stimulation. This chain connects TRBV2 to TRBJ2-7; D is perhaps TRBD2 (5 bases). The TCR originated in a human donor in good health (CMV status not recorded). Some clones in this sample may be carry-over from other donors' samples. The CDR3 is CASSDGRDEQYF. Written as DNA, the CDR3 is TGTGCCAGCAGTGACGGGCGGGACGAGCAGTACTTC. Drawing the rest from reference TRBV2 and TRBJ2-7, the complete variable domain is EPEVTQTPSHQVTQMGQEVILRCVPISNHLYFYWYRQILGQKVEFLVSFYNNEISEKSEIFDDQFSVERPDGSNFTLKIRSTKLEDSAMYFCASSDGRDEQYFGPGTRLTVT.